This passage covers 19 T cell receptor beta chains from one sample sequenced in a study of beta chain features in type 1 diabetes. Investigators reverse transcribed all isolated RNA, so they sequenced expressed TCRB transcripts. Only in-frame clones appear in the TCRdb table, and some are missing; sequencing was by immunoSEQ multiplex PCR. The table has just over 600,000 clones, 15% seen once; the top ten hold 0.07% to 0.095%. The sample consisted of naive CD4+ T cells from blood. These receptors came from a man younger than 35 in good health.

This clone showed up just a few times. The rearrangement uses TRBV28 and TRBJ2-5, with D maybe TRBD1 (5 bases). CDR1 MDHEN and CDR2 SYDVKM come from the germline V gene. V shed 10 bases and J shed 6 bases, with 21 bases lying between them. The length of the CDR3 is 14 residues. CDR3 in amino acids: CATIGQGGIKTQYF. Here the CDR3 DNA reads TGTGCCACCATCGGGCAGGGCGGAATAAAGACCCAGTACTTC.

This clone was seen only a few times. V is TRBV9 and J is TRBJ2-7; D unclear. The CDR3 sequence is 15 residues long. In germline, CDR1 is SGDLS, CDR2 YYNGEE. The V end was cut by 0 bases, the J end by 0 bases, with 10 bases between. As DNA, the CDR3 is TGTGCCAGCAGCGTAGGACTCCCGAGCTCCTACGAGCAGTACTTC. Its protein is CASSVGLPSSYEQYF.

This clone was seen more than once but under ten times. The V and J genes are TRBV7-3 and TRBJ2-5; 10 bases are a match to TRBD2. The germline gives CDR1 SGHTA, CDR2 FQGTGA. This CDR3 has 15 amino acids. The V and J ends lost 5 bases and 2 bases, in that order; junction bases with no gene match: 5. CDR3 amino acids: CASSPGLAVQETQYF. In DNA, the CDR3 is TGTGCCAGCAGCCCTGGACTAGCGGTTCAAGAGACCCAGTACTTC.

A word on this clone: Given a much more abundant clone one base away, this may be a read error. This specimen includes other DNA sequences encoding the same CDR3. The chain is built from TRBV28 and TRBJ2-3; D not resolved. The CDR3 runs to 12 residues. Germline V gene data show CDR1 as MDHEN and CDR2 as SYDVKM. The V end was cut by 5 bases, the J end by 0 bases, with 3 bases between. CDR3 in amino acids: CASSLSTDTQYF. The CDR3 DNA reads TGTGCCAGCAGTCTTAGCACAGATACGCAGTATTTT.

There are a few counts of this clone. J is TRBJ2-1 and V is TRBV10-3; 14 bases map to TRBD2. J gave up 6 bases and V 7 bases, and 11 bases lay outside the gene matches. From germline, CDR1 is ENHRY and CDR2 SYGVKD. This CDR3 spans 17 amino acids. Here the CDR3 reads CAITGGTSGSALNEQFF. For the CDR3, the DNA is TGTGCCATCACCGGAGGGACTAGCGGGAGTGCCCTCAATGAGCAGTTCTTC.

The chain uses TRBV9 and TRBJ1-3; D gene ambiguous. Germline V CDR1 and CDR2: SGDLS, YYNGEE. The CDR3 is 12 amino acids. V shed 5 bases and J shed 3 bases, with 6 bases lying between them. CDR3 in amino acids: CASRANGNTIYF. The CDR3 region has the DNA TGTGCCAGCAGAGCCAATGGAAACACCATATATTTT.

CDR3: CASSVVSGSANTGELFF. The CDR3 DNA reads TGTGCCAGCAGCGTAGTGAGCGGGAGCGCGAACACCGGGGAGCTGTTTTTT. The chain joins TRBV9 to TRBJ2-2, with TRBD2 matching over 8 bases. With 0 bases clipped from V and 0 bases from J, the junction kept 4 bases outside the gene matches. This CDR3 has 17 amino acids. Germline assignment: CDR1 SGDLS and CDR2 YYNGEE.

The V and J genes are TRBV30 and TRBJ1-5; 11 bases map to TRBD1. This CDR3 comprises 16 residues. V lost 5 bases, J lost 1 base, and 7 bases stayed unmatched. Germline V CDR1 and CDR2: GTSNPN, SVGIG (reference sequence). The CDR3: CAWATRTGGSNQPQHF. Written as DNA, the CDR3 is TGTGCCTGGGCAACCCGGACAGGGGGCAGCAATCAGCCCCAGCATTTT.

The table lists this clone with a few counts. The chain has TRBV5-1 and TRBJ2-7, with 9 bases that match TRBD1. Germline assignment: CDR1 SGHRS and CDR2 YFSETQ. J gave up 5 bases and V 2 bases, and 8 bases lay outside the gene matches. The CDR3 runs 15 residues. CDR3 region: CASSFEPGQGNEQYF. Here the CDR3 DNA reads TGCGCCAGCAGCTTCGAGCCAGGACAGGGGAACGAGCAGTACTTC.

The chain recombines TRBV5-1 with TRBJ2-1; 9 positions match TRBD1. The trim removed 4 bases at V and 10 bases at J, leaving 6 bases unmatched. The CDR3 is 13 residues long. The germline gives CDR1 SGHRS, CDR2 YFSETQ. The CDR3 nucleotides are TGCGCCAGCAGCAGACCGACAGGGGGGGAGCAGTTCTTC. This gives the protein CASSRPTGGEQFF.

This clone was seen a handful of times. This rearrangement joins TRBV29-1 to TRBJ2-1; 9 bases align to TRBD1. This CDR3 region has 13 residues. Losses at the gene ends were 7 bases for V and 7 bases for J; bases not matched to a gene: 8. Per germline, CDR1 SQVTM and CDR2 ANQGSEA. CDR3 residues: CSGGQGMGNEQFF. CDR3 coding DNA: TGCAGCGGCGGACAGGGGATGGGGAATGAGCAGTTCTTC.

The chain recombines TRBV5-1 with TRBJ1-2; D is undetermined. The CDR3 loop spans 15 amino acids. The germline V gene encodes CDR1 SGHRS and CDR2 YFSETQ. The ends were cut back, 0 bases at V and 3 bases at J, with 12 bases in the middle. The CDR3 nucleotides read TGCGCCAGCAGCTTGGCCATGGGAGCCGACTATGGCTACACCTTC. This encodes CASSLAMGADYGYTF.

This clone occurred a few times. The rearrangement uses TRBV18 and TRBJ1-5, with D possibly matching TRBD1 (5 bases). CDR1 and CDR2 (germline): KGHSH, LQKENI. The germline V and J ends were trimmed by 3 bases and 1 base, with 10 bases remaining between them. This CDR3 is built from 15 residues. In nucleotides, the CDR3 is TGTGCCAGCTCACCTGATCAGGGCAGCAATCAGCCCCAGCATTTT. Translation gives CASSPDQGSNQPQHF.

J is TRBJ2-5 and V is TRBV5-1; the D gene is possibly TRBD2 (5 bases). Germline V gene data show CDR1 as SGHRS and CDR2 as YFSETQ. Trimming removed 0 bases at V and 4 bases at J, with 16 bases between. The CDR3 covers 16 residues. The CDR3 protein is CASSLEVSRGRETQYF. CDR3 sequence (DNA): TGCGCCAGCAGCTTGGAAGTTTCCAGAGGGCGAGAGACCCAGTACTTC.

The count of this clone is one. V usage is TRBV7-3 and J usage is TRBJ1-2; D may be TRBD1 (6 bases). Germline CDR1 and CDR2: SGHTA and FQGTGA. The CDR3 is made up of 13 amino acids. Trimming took 3 bases from V and 6 from J, leaving 11 bases between them. This CDR3 is CASSFARGNGYTF. The CDR3, as DNA: TGTGCCAGCAGCTTCGCCAGGGGTAATGGCTACACCTTC. Based on the CDR3 plus reference TRBV7-3 and TRBJ1-2, the full variable domain is GAGVSQTPSNKVTEKGKYVELRCDPISGHTALYWYRQSLGQGPEFLIYFQGTGAADDSGLPNDRFFAVRPEGSVSTLKIQRTERGDSAVYLCASSFARGNGYTFGSGTRLTVV.

This clone was counted a few times. The CDR3 region is CASSPRQTGWNIQYF. The CDR3 coding sequence is TGTGCCAGCAGCCCTCGACAGACAGGGTGGAACATTCAGTACTTC. The chain is built from TRBV11-2 and TRBJ2-4, with TRBD1 matching over 7 bases. The CDR3 is 15 residues long. Trimming cost V 5 bases and J 7 bases; bases outside gene matches: 11. Germline V gene sequence: CDR1 SGHAT, CDR2 FQNNGV.

The chain uses TRBV9 and TRBJ1-2; D call uncertain. Germline CDR1 reads SGDLS; CDR2 reads YYNGEE. The CDR3 consists of 15 residues. V was clipped by 0 bases and J by 4 bases, with 13 bases between them. The CDR3 spells CASSVGTTPIYGYTF. CDR3 bases: TGTGCCAGCAGCGTAGGGACTACCCCTATCTATGGCTACACCTTC.

The chain uses TRBV7-9 and TRBJ2-5; D call uncertain. The CDR3 totals 15 residues. The germline CDR1 and CDR2 sequences are SEHNR and FQNEAQ (reference sequence). V lost 2 bases and J 0 bases, leaving 10 bases between the germline ends. CDR3 coding DNA: TGTGCCAGCAGCTTAACCAGGATATACCAAGAGACCCAGTACTTC. Its protein is CASSLTRIYQETQYF.

This clone appeared a few times. The chain combines TRBV10-3 with TRBJ1-1; 9 nucleotides match TRBD1. The CDR3 has 14 residues. V trimming: 8 bases; J trimming: 3 bases; junction bases outside the gene matches: 7. CDR1 and CDR2 (germline): ENHRY, SYGVKD. CDR3 DNA sequence: TGTGCCATCCGTAGGACAGGGGTTGACACTGAAGCTTTCTTT. It codes for CAIRRTGVDTEAFF.